The 6 T cell receptor beta chains below all came from one sample that was sequenced in a study of graft-versus-host responses after intestinal transplantation. No antigen has been identified for these receptors. TCRdb's table, derived via immunoSEQ multiplex PCR, lists solely in-frame clones and lacks some. Of roughly 97,000 clones listed, roughly 91% are singletons. This sample comprised unstimulated CD4+ T cells sorted from spleen or lymph node cells, obtained before transplant. The source is a human donor who was the organ donor for an intestinal transplant.

The chain employs TRBV30 and TRBJ1-1; 8 nucleotides agree with TRBD1. Germline V CDR1 and CDR2: GTSNPN, SVGIG (reference sequence). J was trimmed by 11 bases and V by 2 bases; bases with no gene match: 4. The CDR3 length is 11 residues. DNA of the CDR3: TGTGCCTGGAGTTCGGGACAGGCGGCTTTCTTT. Protein: CAWSSGQAAFF.

The chain has TRBV6-5 and TRBJ1-5; D may be TRBD1 (6 bases). The CDR3 runs to 14 residues. Germline CDR1 is MNHEY and CDR2 is SVGAGI. The V and J ends lost 8 bases and 4 bases respectively, with 15 bases between them. The CDR3 sequence: CASREGGWNQPQHF. CDR3 coding DNA: TGTGCCAGCCGGGAGGGGGGTTGGAATCAGCCCCAGCATTTT.

The CDR3 loop is CASSLVTGVTTEAFF. The CDR3 region has the DNA TGTGCCAGCAGCTTAGTGACAGGTGTTACCACTGAAGCTTTCTTT. V is TRBV7-2 and J is TRBJ1-1, with TRBD1 as a possible D gene (6 bases). Looked up from germline, CDR1 is SGHTA and CDR2 is FQGNSA. This CDR3 comprises 15 residues. The V end was cut by 1 base, the J end by 4 bases, with 13 bases between. The full variable domain, in which reference TRBV7-2 and TRBJ1-1 provide the parts outside the CDR3, is GAGVSQSPSNKVTEKGKDVELRCDPISGHTALYWYRQSLGQGLEFLIYFQGNSAPDKSGLPSDRFSAERTGGSVSTLTIQRTQQEDSAVYLCASSLVTGVTTEAFFGQGTRLTVV.

The gene calls are TRBV5-1 and TRBJ1-2, with a possible D match to TRBD1 (5 bases). Germline CDR1 SGHRS, CDR2 YFSETQ. The CDR3 is 15 amino acids. The V and J ends lost 0 bases and 5 bases respectively, with 14 bases between them. The DNA for the CDR3 is TGCGCCAGCAGCTTGGCTCAGGGAGGGCTTTATGGCTACACCTTC. Translated: CASSLAQGGLYGYTF.

The V and J genes are TRBV7-6 and TRBJ1-1; 10 bases are a match to TRBD1. This CDR3 region has 16 residues. V lost 2 bases and J lost 5; bases outside the gene matches: 8. Germline V gene sequence: CDR1 SGHVS, CDR2 FNYEAQ. The CDR3 is CASSLYGTGAGTEAFF. The CDR3 DNA reads as TGTGCCAGCAGCTTATATGGGACAGGGGCAGGAACTGAAGCTTTCTTT.

The chain uses TRBV4-2 and TRBJ1-2; D is uncertain. Germline loops: CDR1 LGHNA, CDR2 YNFKEQ. Between the trimmed V and J ends, which lost 1 base and 8 bases, there was a span of 14 bases. This CDR3 region has 14 residues. The CDR3 loop is CASSQGLAEGGYTF. DNA for the CDR3: TGTGCCAGCAGCCAAGGCCTGGCGGAAGGAGGCTACACCTTC.